These 14 T cell receptor beta chains were sequenced from one sample in a study of radiation and T cells in renal cell carcinoma. Noted time point: blood 2 weeks post-SBRT. Treatment here: 15 Gy SBRT to primary tumor, nephrectomy 4 weeks later. Here immunoSEQ multiplex PCR was the method, and the copy in TCRdb shows in-frame clones only, minus some. The sample carries around 120,000 clones, 75% to 90% recorded once. Sequencing was performed on blood, taken from a patient whose treatment included radiotherapy and nephrectomy. These receptors were taken from an older woman with renal cell carcinoma.

A single count supports this clone. The chain recombines TRBV4-1 with TRBJ2-5; TRBD2 might be the D (7 bases). In germline, CDR1 is MGHRA, CDR2 YSYEKL. CDR3 length: 14 residues. The V end was cut by 6 bases, the J end by 6 bases, with 17 bases between. CDR3 sequence: CASSSTGGEQTQYF. DNA for the CDR3: TGCGCCAGCAGTAGTACGGGGGGCGAGCAGACCCAGTACTTC.

The chain has TRBV19 and TRBJ1-2; no reliable D call. The ends were cut back, 1 base at V and 4 bases at J, with 13 bases in the middle. This CDR3 region has 15 residues. The germline gives CDR1 LNHDA, CDR2 SQIVND (reference sequence). This CDR3 reads CASSIGVGDFYGYTF. In DNA form, the CDR3 reads TGTGCCAGTAGTATAGGAGTCGGAGATTTCTATGGCTACACCTTC.

This sequence joins TRBV9 and TRBJ1-1; TRBD1 matches 8 bases. Germline V gene sequence: CDR1 SGDLS, CDR2 YYNGEE. The CDR3 runs to 15 residues. The ends lost 4 bases at V and 4 bases at J; junction bases unmatched: 9. The DNA of the CDR3 is TGTGCCAGCAGCTCGATGCCAGGACAGGGCACTGAAGCTTTCTTT. Its protein product is CASSSMPGQGTEAFF.

The rearrangement uses TRBV6-1 and TRBJ1-3, with D possibly TRBD1 on 6 matching bases. The germline V and J ends were trimmed by 2 bases and 2 bases, with 7 bases remaining between them. CDR3 length: 14 residues. From germline, CDR1 is MNHNS and CDR2 SASEGT. CDR3 sequence reads: CASSERTAGNTIYF. CDR3 nucleotides: TGTGCCAGCAGTGAAAGGACAGCTGGAAACACCATATATTTT.

CDR3 residues: CASSPGPGKNIQYF. For the CDR3, the DNA is TGTGCCAGCAGCCCAGGGCCGGGCAAAAACATTCAGTACTTC. V gene TRBV7-8 combines with J gene TRBJ2-4, with D possibly TRBD1 on 5 matching bases. Germline V CDR1 and CDR2: SGHVS, FQNEAQ. The CDR3 has 14 amino acids. V shed 5 bases and J shed 3 bases, with 11 bases lying between them.

V is TRBV28 and J is TRBJ1-1; D is possibly TRBD1 (6 bases). The V gene lost 7 bases and the J gene lost 7 bases, with 22 bases spanning the gap. Germline CDR1 and CDR2: MDHEN and SYDVKM. This CDR3 is 15 amino acids long. CDR3 in amino acids: CASISQGSVADEAFF. The CDR3 DNA is TGTGCCAGCATTTCTCAGGGGTCTGTCGCCGATGAAGCTTTCTTT.

The V gene is TRBV6-5, the J gene TRBJ2-7; the D gene is possibly TRBD1 (6 bases). With 0 bases removed from V and 6 bases from J, the gap between germline ends came to 18 bases. This CDR3 has 16 amino acids. Germline V gives CDR1 MNHEY, CDR2 SVGAGI. The CDR3 DNA is TGTGCCAGCAGTTACTCCCCTGTTACAGGGAGTCGCGAGCAGTACTTC. It codes for CASSYSPVTGSREQYF.

The chain employs TRBV5-1 and TRBJ2-2, with TRBD2 matching over 7 bases. Germline V lookup: CDR1 SGHRS, CDR2 YFSETQ. V lost 4 bases and J lost 0; bases outside the gene matches: 9. The CDR3 is 17 amino acids. CDR3 in amino acids: CASSIMGGTANTGELFF. In DNA form, the CDR3 reads TGCGCCAGCAGCATAATGGGGGGGACCGCGAACACCGGGGAGCTGTTTTTT.

This clone has a single count. The chain employs TRBV6-1 and TRBJ2-4; 8 bases line up with TRBD2. The CDR3 covers 12 residues. V lost 7 bases to trimming and J lost 8 bases; unmatched junction nucleotides: 4. Per the germline V gene, CDR1 is MNHNS and CDR2 is SASEGT. The CDR3 here is CASTSGGDIQYF. In nucleotides, the CDR3 is TGTGCCAGCACCTCGGGGGGGGACATTCAGTACTTC.

The chain couples TRBV5-1 to TRBJ2-4, with D hard to call. This CDR3 is built from 16 residues. The germline gives CDR1 SGHRS, CDR2 YFSETQ. V gave up 6 bases and J gave up 0 bases, with 16 bases separating them. The chain's CDR3 is CASNSDGILAKNIQYF. Here the CDR3 DNA reads TGCGCCAGCAACTCGGACGGAATCCTAGCCAAAAACATTCAGTACTTC.

The chain combines TRBV19 with TRBJ1-2; possibly TRBD1 for D (6 bases). The CDR3 runs 15 residues. CDR1 and CDR2 (germline): LNHDA, SQIVND (reference sequence). The V end lost 5 bases, the J end lost 12 bases, and 25 bases lay between the germline ends. DNA for the CDR3: TGTGCCAGTAGTGCCCGACACGGGACACCCAGCCCTCACACCTTC. As protein: CASSARHGTPSPHTF.

V is TRBV4-1 and J is TRBJ1-6; D is undetermined. Germline values: CDR1 MGHRA, CDR2 YSYEKL. The CDR3 is 15 amino acids. V lost 1 base and J lost 3, with 7 bases in between. In DNA form, the CDR3 reads TGCGCCAGCAGCCAAGTGCCGCACTATAATTCACCCCTCCACTTT. Translated, it gives CASSQVPHYNSPLHF.

Comment on this clone: At one end, the junction sequence differs from germline, possibly due to a read error. The chain employs TRBV7-7 and TRBJ2-5; the D is unclear. The CDR3 extends over 17 amino acids. CDR1 and CDR2 (germline): SSHAT, FNYEAQ (reference sequence). CDR3: CASSLYIRAGVQETQYF. The CDR3 nucleotides are TGTGCTAGCAGCTTATATATCCGGGCTGGTGTCCAAGAGACCCAGTACTTC.

The rearrangement joins TRBV7-9 to TRBJ2-5; no firm D call. The germline V gene has CDR1 SEHNR and CDR2 FQNEAQ (reference sequence). The CDR3 extends over 12 amino acids. The V end lost 0 bases, the J end lost 5 bases, and 4 bases lay between the germline ends. The CDR3 bases are TGTGCCAGCAGCTTAGCTAGGGAGACCCAGTACTTC. This encodes CASSLARETQYF. Based on the CDR3 plus reference TRBV7-9 and TRBJ2-5, the full variable domain is DTGVSQNPRHKITKRGQNVTFRCDPISEHNRLYWYRQTLGQGPEFLTYFQNEAQLEKSRLLSDRFSAERPKGSFSTLEIQRTEQGDSAMYLCASSLARETQYFGPGTRLLVL.